The T cell receptor beta chain under discussion was sequenced for a study of shared clonotypes between healthy human individuals. Findings and limits, study-wide: Donor clonotype sharing was expected to depend on sequencing depth. The study found lower generation probabilities in non-shared clonotypes than in those shared by all four donors.

Looked up from germline, CDR1 is MGHDK and CDR2 is SYGVNS. V lost 7 bases and J 0 bases, leaving 10 bases between the germline ends. CDR3 size: 13 residues. Naive-designated CD8 cells lacked CD45RO, were positively enriched for CCR7, and omitted terminally differentiated effector memory CD45RA+ cells. The method was immunoSEQ multiplex PCR; TCRdb's version includes in-frame clones alone and lacks a portion of them. Among roughly 770,000 clones listed, 95% to 97% were seen once. Comments on this clone: The antigen is not known.

This chain joins TRBV25-1 and TRBJ2-7, with D perhaps matching TRBD2 (6 bases). Material: naive CD8+ T cells sorted from blood. This receptor was identified in a man aged 30 to 45 in good health. The CDR3 here is CASTGGNSYEQYF. The CDR3 region has the DNA TGTGCCAGCACGGGCGGGAACTCCTACGAGCAGTACTTC.